This is a list of T cell receptor beta chains from one sample in a study of blood T cells in healthy people across ages. TCRdb re-derived calls from the 5' RACE reads in MiXCR, one entry per CDR3 protein. The repertoire holds 1.4 million or so distinct CDR3 sequences, with approximately 43% as singletons. The sequenced sample consisted of blood. Source of these receptors: a woman aged 18-29 years in good health. The CDR3 runs from the conserved cysteine through the conserved F or W. Fields, in order: clone size, J gene, D gene, V gene, CDR3 protein, CDR3 DNA. D genes are given only for firm matches. Clone size, where shown, is once, few, many, or a class for clones that have expanded.

-,TRBJ2-4,-,TRBV12-3/TRBV12-4,CASSFALAKNIQYF,TGTGCCAGCAGTTTTGCTCTAGCCAAAAACATTCAGTACTTC
once,TRBJ2-6,-,TRBV20-1,CSAFGGPGANVLTF,TGCAGTGCTTTCGGGGGACCTGGGGCCAACGTCCTGACTTTC
-,TRBJ2-7,TRBD2,TRBV12-3/TRBV12-4,CASSLGSGLAAYEQYF,TGTGCCAGCAGTTTAGGGTCAGGACTAGCAGCCTACGAGCAGTACTTC
few,TRBJ2-1,TRBD2,TRBV12-3/TRBV12-4,CASSSGLAGEDEQFF,TGTGCCAGCAGTTCGGGACTAGCGGGAGAAGATGAGCAGTTCTTC
-,TRBJ2-7,TRBD2,TRBV7-2,CASSSNPGLAGYEQYF,TGTGCCAGCAGCTCGAACCCTGGGCTAGCGGGCTACGAGCAGTACTTC
-,TRBJ1-1,-,TRBV20-1,CSARKVGDDTEAFF,TGCAGTGCTAGAAAGGTAGGCGATGACACTGAAGCTTTCTTT
-,TRBJ1-2,TRBD1,TRBV11-2,CASSLEGQGVGGYTF,TGTGCCAGCAGCTTAGAGGGACAGGGGGTAGGAGGCTACACCTTC
-,TRBJ2-7,-,TRBV29-1,CSVEDGDIDFEQYF,TGCAGCGTTGAAGACGGGGATATTGACTTCGAGCAGTACTTC
-,TRBJ1-5,-,TRBV21-1,CASSKVGVLRLSEGNQPQHF,TGTGCCAGCAGCAAAGTTGGGGTCTTGAGGCTGTCTGAGGGAAATCAGCCCCAGCATTTT
-,TRBJ2-7,TRBD2,TRBV27,CASTGTSGRYEQYF,TGTGCCAGCACCGGGACTAGCGGTAGATACGAGCAGTACTTC
few,TRBJ2-1,-,TRBV6-5,CASKKRAFYNEQFF,TGTGCCAGCAAGAAGAGGGCATTCTACAATGAGCAGTTCTTC
-,TRBJ2-7,-,TRBV4-1,CASSHAPGTEYEQYF,TGCGCCAGCAGCCACGCCCCCGGGACGGAATACGAGCAGTACTTC
-,TRBJ2-1,-,TRBV27,CASSSPSINRYEQFF,TGTGCCAGCAGTTCGCCGAGCATCAACAGGTATGAGCAGTTCTTC
few,TRBJ2-7,-,TRBV2,CASSGRRAYEQYF,TGTGCCAGCAGTGGTCGCAGGGCCTACGAGCAGTACTTC
few,TRBJ2-5,-,TRBV2,CASLISQETQYF,TGTGCCAGCCTAATCTCGCAAGAGACCCAGTACTTC
-,TRBJ2-5,TRBD2,TRBV12-3/TRBV12-4,CASSYEFSGGAETQYF,TGTGCCAGCAGTTACGAGTTTAGCGGGGGGGCAGAGACCCAGTACTTC
-,TRBJ2-6,TRBD1,TRBV29-1,CSVDRDTSGANVLTF,TGCAGCGTGGACAGGGATACCTCTGGGGCCAACGTCCTGACTTTC
-,TRBJ2-7,TRBD1,TRBV20-1,CSAAVDRGYEQYF,TGCAGTGCCGCCGTCGACAGGGGCTACGAGCAGTACTTC
-,TRBJ2-4,-,TRBV19,CASSNSRQEAKNIQYF,TGTGCCAGTAGTAATTCCAGACAGGAAGCTAAAAACATTCAGTACTTC
-,TRBJ1-2,-,TRBV27,CASTPVDKANYGYTF,TGTGCCAGCACCCCCGTGGACAAAGCTAACTATGGCTACACCTTC
few,TRBJ2-7,-,TRBV4-3,CASSQGAFGDYEQYF,TGCGCCAGCAGCCAAGGCGCCTTTGGGGACTACGAGCAGTACTTC
few,TRBJ2-1,-,TRBV7-2,CASSPTGTFNEQFF,TGTGCCAGCAGCCCAACCGGGACCTTCAATGAGCAGTTCTTC
few,TRBJ2-1,TRBD2,TRBV7-6,CASSASGSGGYNEQFF,TGTGCCAGCTCGGCCTCTGGTAGCGGGGGCTACAATGAGCAGTTCTTC
few,TRBJ1-2,-,TRBV5-5,CASSLADLDYGYTF,TGTGCCAGCAGCTTGGCCGACCTCGACTATGGCTACACCTTC
-,TRBJ2-1,-,TRBV21-1,CASNPDLPIGHNEQFF,TGTGCCAGCAACCCAGACCTCCCGATTGGCCACAATGAGCAGTTCTTC
-,TRBJ1-5,-,TRBV10-2,CASSETREQPQHF,TGCGCCAGCAGTGAGACGCGAGAACAGCCCCAGCATTTT
-,TRBJ2-1,TRBD2,TRBV3-1,CASSQAGGGFGNEQFF,TGTGCCAGCAGCCAAGCCGGGGGAGGGTTCGGCAATGAGCAGTTCTTC
-,TRBJ1-2,-,TRBV7-8,CASSLAAGRPYGYTF,TGTGCCAGCAGCTTAGCGGCCGGGAGGCCCTATGGCTACACCTTC
few,TRBJ2-7,-,TRBV2,CASAGTYSYEQYF,TGTGCCAGCGCCGGGACTTACTCTTACGAGCAGTACTTC
many,TRBJ2-7,TRBD1,TRBV29-1,CSVINTGLQGFEQYF,TGCAGCGTCATAAATACCGGATTACAGGGGTTCGAGCAGTACTTC
-,TRBJ2-5,TRBD2,TRBV3-1,CASSQDPQRGRNFQYF,TGTGCCAGCAGCCAAGATCCTCAGCGGGGGCGTAATTTTCAGTACTTC
many,TRBJ1-6,-,TRBV12-3/TRBV12-4,CASSDSGSSYNSPLHF,TGTGCCAGCAGTGATTCTGGAAGCTCCTATAATTCACCCCTCCACTTT
-,TRBJ1-2,-,TRBV20-1,CSARTGLGCGYTF,TGCAGTGCTAGAACGGGGCTCGGTTGTGGCTACACCTTC
-,TRBJ2-3,TRBD2,TRBV20-1,CSASYTSGPTDTQYF,TGCAGTGCTTCATATACTAGCGGACCTACAGATACGCAGTATTTT
few,TRBJ2-3,-,TRBV28,CASTSRGTGFADTQYF,TGTGCCAGCACCTCCCGAGGAACCGGTTTTGCAGATACGCAGTATTTT
-,TRBJ1-1,-,TRBV12-3/TRBV12-4,CASIGAAGEGAEAFF,TGTGCCAGTATAGGGGCTGCAGGCGAAGGAGCTGAAGCTTTCTTT
-,TRBJ2-5,TRBD2,TRBV4-1,CASSQSHEASGDQETQYF,TGCGCCAGCAGCCAATCCCACGAGGCTAGCGGGGACCAAGAGACCCAGTACTTC
-,TRBJ2-7,-,TRBV7-2,CASSLGLTGRRNEQYF,TGTGCCAGCAGCTTAGGACTCACCGGGCGTCGGAATGAGCAGTACTTC
-,TRBJ2-5,TRBD2,TRBV7-9,CASSLVSGKGNEQYF,TGTGCCAGCAGCTTAGTTAGCGGGAAGGGCAATGAGCAGTACTTC
few,TRBJ2-1,-,TRBV25-1,CASSPPESPYIEQFF,TGTGCCAGCAGCCCCCCAGAGAGCCCCTACATTGAGCAGTTCTTC
-,TRBJ1-5,-,TRBV12-3/TRBV12-4,CASSPDHSNQPQHF,TGTGCCAGCAGTCCAGACCATAGCAATCAGCCCCAGCATTTT
few,TRBJ2-1,TRBD2,TRBV20-1,CSARGTSGFYNEQFF,TGCAGTGCTAGAGGGACTAGCGGGTTCTACAATGAGCAGTTCTTC
-,TRBJ1-2,-,TRBV20-1,CSARKDSYGYTF,TGCAGTGCTAGAAAGGACAGTTATGGCTACACCTTC
-,TRBJ2-5,TRBD2,TRBV4-1,CASSLWTSGINEQYF,TGCGCCAGCAGCCTATGGACTAGCGGGATTAATGAGCAGTACTTC
-,TRBJ2-1,-,TRBV20-1,CSARDSLEWGSFHNEQFF,TGCAGTGCTAGAGATTCGTTGGAGTGGGGATCGTTCCACAATGAGCAGTTCTTC
few,TRBJ2-7,-,TRBV20-1,CSGRDLPGEQYF,TGCAGTGGTAGAGATCTTCCGGGCGAGCAGTACTTC
-,TRBJ2-4,-,TRBV30,CAWSLAKNIQYF,TGTGCCTGGAGTTTAGCCAAAAACATTCAGTACTTC
-,TRBJ2-7,TRBD1,TRBV29-1,CSVDGTGGYEQYF,TGCAGCGTTGATGGGACAGGGGGCTACGAGCAGTACTTC
-,TRBJ2-6,-,TRBV7-2,CASSGVGSGANVLTF,TGTGCCAGCAGTGGAGTCGGTTCTGGGGCCAACGTCCTGACTTTC
few,TRBJ1-4,-,TRBV7-9,CASSFQGGGDEKLFF,TGTGCCAGCAGCTTTCAGGGTGGCGGTGATGAAAAACTGTTTTTT
-,TRBJ1-1,-,TRBV10-3,CAVSEYRGWNTEAFF,TGTGCCGTCAGTGAGTACCGGGGCTGGAACACTGAAGCTTTCTTT
few,TRBJ1-6,-,TRBV15,CATSTGPVYNSPLHF,TGTGCCACCAGCACAGGGCCTGTTTATAATTCACCCCTCCACTTT
-,TRBJ2-3,TRBD2,TRBV30,CAWMVAGGPADTQYF,TGTGCCTGGATGGTAGCGGGAGGGCCAGCGGATACGCAGTATTTT
few,TRBJ2-5,-,TRBV9,CASSVTGTSWGNEQYF,TGTGCCAGCAGCGTAACCGGGACCTCCTGGGGGAATGAGCAGTACTTC
-,TRBJ1-5,TRBD1,TRBV20-1,CSARTGTGGNQPQHF,TGCAGTGCTAGAACTGGGACAGGGGGCAATCAGCCCCAGCATTTT